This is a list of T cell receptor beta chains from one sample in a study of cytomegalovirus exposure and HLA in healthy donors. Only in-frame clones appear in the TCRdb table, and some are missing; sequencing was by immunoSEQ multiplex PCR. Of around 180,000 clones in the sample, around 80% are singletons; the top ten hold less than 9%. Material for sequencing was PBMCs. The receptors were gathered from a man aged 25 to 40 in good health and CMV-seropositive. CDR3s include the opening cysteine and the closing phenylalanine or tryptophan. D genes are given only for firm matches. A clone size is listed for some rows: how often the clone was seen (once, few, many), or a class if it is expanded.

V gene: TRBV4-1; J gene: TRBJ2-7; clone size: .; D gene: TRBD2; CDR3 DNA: TGCGCCAGCAGCCAAGGACTAGCGGTTCGGTACGAGCAGTACTTC; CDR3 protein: CASSQGLAVRYEQYF
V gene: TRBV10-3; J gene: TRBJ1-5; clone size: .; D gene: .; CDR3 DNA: TGTGCCATCAGGGCGGTCGGCAATCAGCCCCAGCATTTT; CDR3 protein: CAIRAVGNQPQHF
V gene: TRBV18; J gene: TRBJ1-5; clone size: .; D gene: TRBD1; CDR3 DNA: TGTGCCAGCTCACCACCGGGAGACAGGGACCAGCCCCAGCATTTT; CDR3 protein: CASSPPGDRDQPQHF
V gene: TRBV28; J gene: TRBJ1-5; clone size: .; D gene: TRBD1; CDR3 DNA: TGTGCCAGCAGTTTATCTTGCAGGGGGCGGAATCAGCCCCAGCATTTT; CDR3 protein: CASSLSCRGRNQPQHF
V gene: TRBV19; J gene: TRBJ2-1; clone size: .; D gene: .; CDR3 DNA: TGTGCCAGTAGTATGTGGACAAGGGGCAATGAGCAGTTCTTC; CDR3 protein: CASSMWTRGNEQFF
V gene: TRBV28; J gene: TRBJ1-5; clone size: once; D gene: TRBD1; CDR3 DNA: TGTGCCAGCAGTCCCCGGACAGGGCGTCAGCCCCAGCATTTT; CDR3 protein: CASSPRTGRQPQHF
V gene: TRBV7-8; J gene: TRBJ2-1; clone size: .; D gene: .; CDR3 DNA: TGTGCCAGCAGCTTAGGGACATTTACCTACAATGAGCAGTTCTTC; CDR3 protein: CASSLGTFTYNEQFF
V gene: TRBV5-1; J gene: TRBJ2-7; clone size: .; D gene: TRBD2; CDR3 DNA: TGCGCCAGCAGCTTGGGGGTTAGCGGGCAAACCTCCTACGAGCAGTACTTC; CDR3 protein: CASSLGVSGQTSYEQYF
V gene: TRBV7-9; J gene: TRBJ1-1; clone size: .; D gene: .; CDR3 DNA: TGTGCCAGCAGCCTATGGGGCGCCACTGAAGCTTTCTTT; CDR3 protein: CASSLWGATEAFF
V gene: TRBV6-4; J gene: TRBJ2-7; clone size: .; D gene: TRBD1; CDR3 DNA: TGTGCCAGCAGTGTGCAATATTATTCAGGGGGCTCGCCGCCTTGCGAGCAGTACTTC; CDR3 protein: CASSVQYYSGGSPPCEQYF
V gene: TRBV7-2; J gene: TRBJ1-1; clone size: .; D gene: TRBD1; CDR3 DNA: TGTGCCAGCAGCTATACAGGGGATGAAGCTTTCTTT; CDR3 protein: CASSYTGDEAFF
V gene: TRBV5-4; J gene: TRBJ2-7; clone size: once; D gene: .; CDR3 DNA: TGTGCCAGCACCATGACACCCGGGACCTACGAGCAGTACTTC; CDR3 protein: CASTMTPGTYEQYF
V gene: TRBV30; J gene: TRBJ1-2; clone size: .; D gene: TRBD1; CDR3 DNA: TGTGCCTCCTTCCCTCCGGGACAGGGGACTCCTAACTATGGCTACACCTTC; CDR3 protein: CASFPPGQGTPNYGYTF
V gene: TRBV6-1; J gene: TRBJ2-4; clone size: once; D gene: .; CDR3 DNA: TGTGCCAGCAGTGAAGAGTACGGTAGGAGACCCGGGAACATTCAGTACTTC; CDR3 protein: CASSEEYGRRPGNIQYF
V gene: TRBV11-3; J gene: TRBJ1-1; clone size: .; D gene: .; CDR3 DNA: TGTGCCAGCAGCTTAGTTCAGGCGATGAACACTGAAGCTTTCTTT; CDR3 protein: CASSLVQAMNTEAFF
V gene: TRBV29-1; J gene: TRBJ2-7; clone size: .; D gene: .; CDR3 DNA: TGCAGCTACCGAGATGCTACCTACGAGCAGTACTTC; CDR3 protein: CSYRDATYEQYF
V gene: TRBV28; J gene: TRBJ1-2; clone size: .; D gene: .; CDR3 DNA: TGTGCCAGCAGTATGGGGGCAGAGATAACTAACTATGGCTACACCTTC; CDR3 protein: CASSMGAEITNYGYTF
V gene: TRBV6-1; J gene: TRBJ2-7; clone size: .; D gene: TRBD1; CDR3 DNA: TGTGCCAGCGGTACCGGGACAGATTACTACGAGCAGTACTTC; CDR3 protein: CASGTGTDYYEQYF
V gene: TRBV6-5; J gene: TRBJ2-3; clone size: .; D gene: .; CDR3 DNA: TGTGCCAGCAGTAATAGCGGAGATACGCAGTATTTT; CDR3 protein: CASSNSGDTQYF
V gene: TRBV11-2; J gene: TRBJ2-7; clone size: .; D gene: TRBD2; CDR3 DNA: TGTGCCAGCAGCCCGGGACTAGCGGAGGCCAAAGAGCAGTACTTC; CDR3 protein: CASSPGLAEAKEQYF
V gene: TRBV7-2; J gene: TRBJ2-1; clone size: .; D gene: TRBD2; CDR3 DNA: TGTGCCAGCAGCTTCTTAAGCGGGGGTTCCAATGAGCAGTTCTTC; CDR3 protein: CASSFLSGGSNEQFF
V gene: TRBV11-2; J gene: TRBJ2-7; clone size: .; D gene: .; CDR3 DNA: TGTGCCAGCAGCCCTCCGGGGTCCTACGAGCAGTACTTC; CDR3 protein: CASSPPGSYEQYF
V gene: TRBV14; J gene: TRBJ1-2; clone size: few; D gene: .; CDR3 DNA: TGTGCCAGCAGCCTTAGACGGAGCGGAAGCTTCTATGGCTACACCTTC; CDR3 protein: CASSLRRSGSFYGYTF
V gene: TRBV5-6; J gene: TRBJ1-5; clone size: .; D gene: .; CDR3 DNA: TGTGCCAGCAGCTTGATCCGGGAAAGCAATCAGCCCCAGCATTTT; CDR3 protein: CASSLIRESNQPQHF
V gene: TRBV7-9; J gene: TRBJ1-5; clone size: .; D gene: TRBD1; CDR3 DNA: TGTTCCAGCAGCTTGGACAGGGCAGGTCAGCCCCAGCATTTT; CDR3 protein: CSSSLDRAGQPQHF
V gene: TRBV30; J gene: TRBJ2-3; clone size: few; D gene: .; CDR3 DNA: TGTGCCTGGAGCTCTCCAGGGACAGATACGCAGTATTTT; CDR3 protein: CAWSSPGTDTQYF
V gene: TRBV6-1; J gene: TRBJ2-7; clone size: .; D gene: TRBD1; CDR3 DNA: TGTGCCAGCAGTGGGGGGACAGGGTACGAGCAGTACTTC; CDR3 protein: CASSGGTGYEQYF
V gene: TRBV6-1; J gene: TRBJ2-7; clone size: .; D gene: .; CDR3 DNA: TGTGCCAGCACCGGGACAACTTACGAGCAGTACTTC; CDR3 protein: CASTGTTYEQYF
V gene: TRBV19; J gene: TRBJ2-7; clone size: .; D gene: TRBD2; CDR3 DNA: TGTGCCAGTAGTCCGGGGGGGGGACCGCTAACCTACGAGCAGTACTTC; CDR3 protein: CASSPGGGPLTYEQYF
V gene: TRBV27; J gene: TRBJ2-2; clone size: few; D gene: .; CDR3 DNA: TGTGCCAGCAAACGACGGATGGCGGGCACCGGGGAGCTGTTTTTT; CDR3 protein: CASKRRMAGTGELFF
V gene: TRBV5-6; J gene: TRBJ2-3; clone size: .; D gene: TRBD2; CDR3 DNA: TGTGCCAGCAGCCTGATAGCGGGGGGGAAGGCAGATACGCAGTATTTT; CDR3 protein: CASSLIAGGKADTQYF
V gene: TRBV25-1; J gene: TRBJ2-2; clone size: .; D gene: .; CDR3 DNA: TGTGCCAGCAGTGAATTTCAGGCCGGGGAGCTGTTTTTT; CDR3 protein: CASSEFQAGELFF
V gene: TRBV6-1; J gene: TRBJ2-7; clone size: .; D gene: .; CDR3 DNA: TGTGCCGAGAACCCCGAGGCCGCGTGCGAGCAGTACTTC; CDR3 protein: CAENPEAACEQYF
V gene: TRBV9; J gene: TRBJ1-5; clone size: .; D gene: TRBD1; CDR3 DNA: TGTGCCAGCAGCCCTCGGGACAGCCCAGGGCCCCAGCATTTT; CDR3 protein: CASSPRDSPGPQHF
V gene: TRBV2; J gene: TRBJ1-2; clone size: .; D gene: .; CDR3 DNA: TGTGCCAGCAGCCCCACCAGGGAGGATGGCTACACCTTC; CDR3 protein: CASSPTREDGYTF
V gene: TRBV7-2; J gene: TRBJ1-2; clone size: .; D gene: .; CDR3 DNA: TGTGCCAGCAGCTCCGGACAGAGTTCGGTATATGGCTACACCTTC; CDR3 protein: CASSSGQSSVYGYTF
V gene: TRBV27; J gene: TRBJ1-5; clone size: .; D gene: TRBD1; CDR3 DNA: TGTGCCAGCAGTTTGGAGGGGGCCGCGGTCAATCAGCCCCAGCATTTT; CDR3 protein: CASSLEGAAVNQPQHF
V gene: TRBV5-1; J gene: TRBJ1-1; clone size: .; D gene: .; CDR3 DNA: TGCGCCAGCAGCTTGGGACCCCGCGGCAGGAACACTGAAGCTTTCTTT; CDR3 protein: CASSLGPRGRNTEAFF
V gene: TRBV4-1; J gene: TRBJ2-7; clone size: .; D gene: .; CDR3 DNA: TGCGCCAGCAGCCAAGATTACTCCAACCGAATCTACGAGCAGTACTTC; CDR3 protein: CASSQDYSNRIYEQYF